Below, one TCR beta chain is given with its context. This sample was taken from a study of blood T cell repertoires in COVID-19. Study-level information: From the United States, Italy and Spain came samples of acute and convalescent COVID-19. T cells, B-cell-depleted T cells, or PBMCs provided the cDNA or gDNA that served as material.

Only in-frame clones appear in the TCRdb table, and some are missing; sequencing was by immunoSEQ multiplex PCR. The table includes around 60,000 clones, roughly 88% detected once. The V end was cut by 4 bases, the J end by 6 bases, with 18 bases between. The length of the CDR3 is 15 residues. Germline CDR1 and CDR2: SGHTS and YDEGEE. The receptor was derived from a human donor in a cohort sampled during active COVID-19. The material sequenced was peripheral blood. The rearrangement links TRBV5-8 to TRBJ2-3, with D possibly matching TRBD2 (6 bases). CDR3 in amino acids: CASSPGRTITDTQYF. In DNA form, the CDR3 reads TGTGCCAGCAGCCCCGGGCGGACTATCACGGATACGCAGTATTTT.